This TCR beta chain was documented in a study of T cells in Graves' hyperthyroidism and ophthalmopathy. Ten or more counts support this clonotype. The CDR3 runs 10 residues. V shed 3 bases and J shed 9 bases, with 3 bases lying between them. Authors of the study amplified TCR beta CDR3 regions from RNA transcripts. The HTBI primer set drove a first-round RT-PCR of the TCR CDR3. In TCRdb, the multiplex PCR reads were re-called with MiXCR into one record per CDR3 protein. The sample holds under 700,000 distinct CDR3 sequences, roughly 17% seen once. The source of this sequence is a woman aged 18-29 years with Graves' hyperthyroidism. Sequenced material: blood. The rearrangement uses TRBV12-3 or TRBV12-4 and TRBJ2-1; no definite D call. The CDR3 sequence is CASSFTEQFF. The CDR3 coding sequence is TGTGCCAGCAGTTTCACTGAGCAGTTCTTC.